Listed below are T cell receptor beta chains from one sample, sequenced in a study of blood T cell repertoires in COVID-19. The protocol was immunoSEQ multiplex PCR, while the TCRdb copy is restricted to in-frame clones and leaves out a portion. The sample has 150,000 to 200,000 clones, roughly 89% seen once. Material for sequencing was peripheral blood. These receptors were collected from an older woman who had recovered from COVID-19. The CDR3 runs from the conserved cysteine through the conserved F or W. Clone size is stated in some rows and not others, as once, few, many or a class when expanded.

clone size,V gene,CDR3 protein
NA,TRBV5-6,CASSPGRAGANVLTF
NA,TRBV27,CASSLYGLAGGQEADTQYF
NA,TRBV6-5,CAIRKGTSTYEQYF
NA,TRBV27,CASSPRQGIGYTF
NA,TRBV6-6,CASSYQGRGYGYTF
NA,TRBV6-5,CASRIKLSTDTQYF
NA,TRBV6-4,CARGAVLPYNEQFF
NA,TRBV10-3,CAIGTSGPNQYF
NA,TRBV28,CASRPDIYTDTQYF
few,TRBV4-1,CASSQRDREDETQYF
NA,TRBV28,CASSLTGDADTQYF
NA,TRBV4-3,CASSQAPSSYGYTF
NA,TRBV2,CASSAWDRGWGYTF
NA,TRBV19,CASSRDRVFSSYNSPLHF
once,TRBV6-5,CASSYRERAYEQYF
many,TRBV5-8,CASSLVTVYNSNQPQHF
NA,TRBV6-5,CASSRPGTGSYGYTF
NA,TRBV5-1,CASSEGQPAGAAFF
NA,TRBV5-5,CASSRVRANVLTF
NA,TRBV7-6,CASSFIASLGGLAETTQYF
NA,TRBV27,CASSGGPSYEQYF
NA,TRBV29-1,CSAGFVGGGNTGELFF
NA,TRBV27,CASSSVPRGEQFF
NA,TRBV28,CASNGGGQGYTF
NA,TRBV5-1,CASSLDGATNTGELFF
NA,TRBV6-4,CASSAGQGFDSPLHF
NA,TRBV2,CASSVDSDSYGYTF
once,TRBV7-9,CASSTGVANYGYTF
NA,TRBV19,CASSWTGNYEQYF
NA,TRBV9,CASSVGPRPEAFF
NA,TRBV18,CASSPRGDRTDTQYF
NA,TRBV4-1,CASSQVTSGSYEQYF
NA,TRBV5-5,CASSLNPREKLFF
NA,TRBV5-1,CASSFGLREQPQHF
large,TRBV6-5,CAGAGRDDYGYTF
many,TRBV4-1,CASSSGTAPMNTGELFF
NA,TRBV27,CASSPGQGRSPLHF
NA,TRBV16,CASSQSGQGYNSPLHF
NA,TRBV5-1,CASSLQADSNEKLFF
NA,TRBV19,CASRDSTRGDTQYF
NA,TRBV19,CASKGPGNYGYTF
NA,TRBV7-6,CASSLEGQVGTEAFF
NA,TRBV6-5,CASSPRGGKSPLHF
NA,TRBV19,CASSMSRGETQYF
NA,TRBV28,CASSTGGYPTDTQYF
NA,TRBV5-1,CASSLSGGEQFF
NA,TRBV29-1,CSVEGPGGRGYNEQFF
NA,TRBV5-1,CASSLAVRPGSSGEQFF
NA,TRBV7-8,CASSLVQGTGNTIYF
NA,TRBV18,CASSPPAGDSEQFF
NA,TRBV27,CASSPRGRTDGYTF
once,TRBV23-1,CASRGVRRINYGYTF
NA,TRBV28,CASSLPGGASEIDEQFF
NA,TRBV3-1/TRBV3-2,CASSQSGLGLSETQYF
NA,TRBV10-3,CAISDTQGRETQYF